Shown below are 2 T cell receptor beta chains from a single sample sequenced in a study of blood T cell repertoires in COVID-19. Clones were read by immunoSEQ multiplex PCR, and TCRdb kept only the in-frame ones, dropping some. This table holds around 250,000 clones, 85% to 90% found once. The sample was PBMCs or T cells enriched from blood (not recorded which). These receptors were obtained from a woman younger than 45 who had recovered from COVID-19.

V usage is TRBV6-2 or TRBV6-3 and J usage is TRBJ1-1, with D uncertain. The CDR3 runs to 14 residues. The ends were cut back, 6 bases at V and 4 bases at J, with 15 bases in the middle. In germline, CDR1 is MNHEY, CDR2 SVGEGT. The CDR3 region has the DNA TGTGCCAGCAGGCCTCAGTGGTGGAGCACTGAAGCTTTCTTT. Translation gives CASRPQWWSTEAFF.

The rearrangement uses TRBV19 and TRBJ2-7; D is ambiguous. The V gene's germline CDR1 is LNHDA and CDR2 SQIVND (reference sequence). This CDR3 has 13 residues. The V end lost 5 bases, the J end lost 6 bases, and 14 bases lay between the germline ends. Written as DNA, the CDR3 is TGTGCCAGTAGTTGGGCGTTGGCCGGCGAGCAGTACTTC. This codes for CASSWALAGEQYF.